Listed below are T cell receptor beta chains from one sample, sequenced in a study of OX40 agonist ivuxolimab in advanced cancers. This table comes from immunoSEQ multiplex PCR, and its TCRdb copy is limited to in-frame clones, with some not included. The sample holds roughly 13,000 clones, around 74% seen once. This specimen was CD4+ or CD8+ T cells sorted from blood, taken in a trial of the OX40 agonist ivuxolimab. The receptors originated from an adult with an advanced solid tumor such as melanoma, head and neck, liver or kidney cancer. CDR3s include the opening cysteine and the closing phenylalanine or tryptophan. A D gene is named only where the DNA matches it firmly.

cdr3_aa: CASSLFSIYNEQFF
j_call: TRBJ2-1
d_call: NA
v_call: TRBV28

cdr3_aa: CASSSVSLPPYEQYF
j_call: TRBJ2-7
d_call: NA
v_call: TRBV7-9

cdr3_aa: CASSYDGTSDYNEQFF
j_call: TRBJ2-1
d_call: TRBD2
v_call: TRBV6-4

cdr3_aa: CASSYDRGGYEQYF
j_call: TRBJ2-7
d_call: TRBD1
v_call: TRBV19

cdr3_aa: CATSRELAGHLTGELFF
j_call: TRBJ2-2
d_call: NA
v_call: TRBV15

cdr3_aa: CASSVVPLSGSTYEQFF
j_call: TRBJ2-1
d_call: NA
v_call: TRBV9

cdr3_aa: CASSQALTGEVLDTQYF
j_call: TRBJ2-3
d_call: NA
v_call: TRBV4-3

cdr3_aa: CASSFRQVFGNYEQYF
j_call: TRBJ2-7
d_call: NA
v_call: TRBV6-9

cdr3_aa: CASSQVWGVLRETQYF
j_call: TRBJ2-5
d_call: NA
v_call: TRBV4-1

cdr3_aa: CASSILSGGDTEAFF
j_call: TRBJ1-1
d_call: NA
v_call: TRBV9

cdr3_aa: CASSPTGNEDEAFF
j_call: TRBJ1-1
d_call: TRBD1
v_call: TRBV5-6

cdr3_aa: CASSPRLAGLAGELFF
j_call: TRBJ2-2
d_call: TRBD2
v_call: TRBV11-3

cdr3_aa: CASSSGRDTQYF
j_call: TRBJ2-3
d_call: NA
v_call: TRBV7-3

cdr3_aa: CASSLGDTQYF
j_call: TRBJ2-3
d_call: NA
v_call: TRBV21-1

cdr3_aa: CASTMRDSSDEKLFF
j_call: TRBJ1-4
d_call: TRBD1
v_call: TRBV19

cdr3_aa: CASSGASGRYYLPDTQYF
j_call: TRBJ2-3
d_call: NA
v_call: TRBV7-2

cdr3_aa: CASSESTSGQETQYF
j_call: TRBJ2-5
d_call: TRBD2
v_call: TRBV25-1

cdr3_aa: CASSDRAGVVEQFF
j_call: TRBJ2-1
d_call: TRBD2
v_call: TRBV25-1

cdr3_aa: CASSRNQRDQPQHF
j_call: TRBJ1-5
d_call: NA
v_call: TRBV6-1

cdr3_aa: CASSLWEGANPYGYTF
j_call: TRBJ1-2
d_call: TRBD1
v_call: TRBV28

cdr3_aa: CASSPSPVPLYEQYF
j_call: TRBJ2-7
d_call: NA
v_call: TRBV7-6

cdr3_aa: CASTIAGGNNEQFF
j_call: TRBJ2-1
d_call: TRBD2
v_call: TRBV19

cdr3_aa: CATGDGQETQYF
j_call: TRBJ2-5
d_call: NA
v_call: TRBV19

cdr3_aa: CASSQDLYEQYF
j_call: TRBJ2-7
d_call: NA
v_call: TRBV18

cdr3_aa: CSVRSSYEQYF
j_call: TRBJ2-7
d_call: NA
v_call: TRBV29-1

cdr3_aa: CTSSSGGVTEAFF
j_call: TRBJ1-1
d_call: NA
v_call: TRBV7-3

cdr3_aa: CASSPRGGANTGELFF
j_call: TRBJ2-2
d_call: TRBD2
v_call: TRBV7-9

cdr3_aa: CASSYGQTEAFF
j_call: TRBJ1-1
d_call: NA
v_call: TRBV6-6

cdr3_aa: CASSITGSANVLTF
j_call: TRBJ2-6
d_call: NA
v_call: TRBV19

cdr3_aa: CASSPPAGANEQFF
j_call: TRBJ2-1
d_call: NA
v_call: TRBV6-5

cdr3_aa: CASSLVGHQPQHF
j_call: TRBJ1-5
d_call: NA
v_call: TRBV27

cdr3_aa: CAISEPGGLAGHNEQFF
j_call: TRBJ2-1
d_call: TRBD2
v_call: TRBV10-3

cdr3_aa: CASSQEQGTDTQYF
j_call: TRBJ2-3
d_call: NA
v_call: TRBV4-1

cdr3_aa: CASGRAGWANTGELFF
j_call: TRBJ2-2
d_call: NA
v_call: TRBV7-2

cdr3_aa: CASSVDGSIYNEQFF
j_call: TRBJ2-1
d_call: NA
v_call: TRBV9

cdr3_aa: CASSATSASAKNIQYF
j_call: TRBJ2-4
d_call: NA
v_call: TRBV9

cdr3_aa: CASSVAKKSGSGYNEQFF
j_call: TRBJ2-1
d_call: TRBD2
v_call: TRBV9

cdr3_aa: CASSLGILYEQYF
j_call: TRBJ2-7
d_call: NA
v_call: TRBV13

cdr3_aa: CASSGDRSYVRGYTF
j_call: TRBJ1-2
d_call: NA
v_call: TRBV9

cdr3_aa: CASSLGSGRGYEQYF
j_call: TRBJ2-7
d_call: TRBD2
v_call: TRBV11-3

cdr3_aa: CASSLDRGSGYEQYF
j_call: TRBJ2-7
d_call: NA
v_call: TRBV7-8

cdr3_aa: CASGRGNTYEQYF
j_call: TRBJ2-7
d_call: NA
v_call: TRBV4-1

cdr3_aa: CASSVGGTSFEKLFF
j_call: TRBJ1-4
d_call: NA
v_call: TRBV9